Following are 30 T cell receptor beta chains from one sample sequenced in a study of CD8 T cells in Susac syndrome. RNA amounts of about 0.5 to 1 ug underwent reverse transcription with random hexamers. TCRdb recomputed calls from the immunoSEQ multiplex PCR reads with MiXCR, one row per CDR3 protein. The sample has 350,000 to 550,000 distinct CDR3 sequences, around 85% seen once. Sequencing used CD8+ T cells from PBMCs. These receptors were obtained from a human donor with multiple sclerosis.

The chain is built from TRBV4-1 and TRBJ2-5, with a tentative D call TRBD2 (6 bases). The CDR3 extends over 14 amino acids. Germline V lookup: CDR1 MGHRA, CDR2 YSYEKL. V lost 3 bases and J 1 base, leaving 9 bases between the germline ends. CDR3 nucleotides: TGCGCCAGCAGCCACTCCGGGAGCCAAGAGACCCAGTACTTC. Translation: CASSHSGSQETQYF.

This chain joins TRBV4-1 and TRBJ2-1; 7 nucleotides agree with TRBD1. The trim removed 5 bases at V and 0 bases at J, leaving 4 bases unmatched. CDR3 length: 15 residues. From germline, CDR1 is MGHRA and CDR2 YSYEKL. The CDR3 region is CASSNRDSSYNEQFF. CDR3 DNA sequence: TGCGCCAGCAGCAACCGGGACAGCTCCTACAATGAGCAGTTCTTC.

The V gene is TRBV10-3, the J gene TRBJ2-7; D is possibly TRBD1 (6 bases). The CDR3 covers 13 residues. Germline CDR1 ENHRY, CDR2 SYGVKD. V was cut by 7 bases and J by 2 bases, with 12 bases left in between. The CDR3 loop reads CAIKLGQPYEQYF. The CDR3 DNA sequence: TGTGCCATCAAACTTGGACAGCCCTACGAGCAGTACTTC.

The chain uses TRBV7-9 and TRBJ2-7; TRBD1 might be the D (6 bases). The V end lost 4 bases, the J end lost 5 bases, and 15 bases lay between the germline ends. Germline V gives CDR1 SEHNR, CDR2 FQNEAQ (reference sequence). The CDR3 is 14 residues long. The CDR3 nucleotides read TGTGCCAGCAGCTCAGGGGCAGCCGTGAACGAGCAGTACTTC. Translating gives CASSSGAAVNEQYF.

This chain joins TRBV7-9 and TRBJ1-2; D call uncertain. Per germline, CDR1 SEHNR and CDR2 FQNEAQ (reference sequence). The V and J ends lost 5 bases and 7 bases respectively, with 23 bases between them. This CDR3 has 16 residues. The CDR3 protein is CASSPSQTSFLRGYTF. CDR3 coding DNA: TGTGCCAGCAGCCCCTCTCAGACAAGCTTCCTACGTGGCTACACCTTC.

The gene calls are TRBV19 and TRBJ2-7; D uncertain. Per germline, CDR1 LNHDA and CDR2 SQIVND (reference sequence). The CDR3 spans 14 residues. Deletions cut 1 base from V and 2 bases from J, with 9 bases between. CDR3 amino acids: CASSIGGRTYEQYF. In DNA form, the CDR3 reads TGTGCCAGTAGTATAGGCGGACGGACCTACGAGCAGTACTTC.

About this clonotype: At one end the junction does not follow the germline gene, possibly because of a read error. The chain recombines TRBV2 with TRBJ1-1, with 7 nucleotides matching TRBD1. Germline CDR1 and CDR2: SNHLY and FYNNEI. This CDR3 has 15 residues. The chain's CDR3 is CVSSDTGALNTEAFF. CDR3 nucleotide sequence: TGTGTCAGCAGTGACACAGGGGCGTTGAACACTGAAGCTTTCTTT.

The rearrangement uses TRBV5-8 and TRBJ2-1; 9 nucleotides align to TRBD1. V lost 1 base to trimming and J lost 4 bases; unmatched junction nucleotides: 6. This CDR3 is 16 amino acids long. Germline V CDR1 and CDR2: SGHTS, YDEGEE. The CDR3 spells CASSLLGQGIYNEQFF. CDR3 DNA sequence: TGTGCCAGCAGCTTGTTGGGACAGGGAATTTACAATGAGCAGTTCTTC.

The CDR3 reads CASSEDIGGLLYEQYF. CDR3 nucleotide sequence: TGCGCCAGCAGCGAGGACATCGGGGGCCTACTTTACGAGCAGTACTTC. V is TRBV5-1 and J is TRBJ2-7; the D gene could be TRBD1 or TRBD2 (6 bases each). Per germline, CDR1 SGHRS and CDR2 YFSETQ. Deletions cut 4 bases from V and 4 bases from J, with 21 bases between. The CDR3 has 16 amino acids.

The chain carries TRBV28 and TRBJ2-1, with D possibly matching TRBD2 (6 bases). CDR3 length equals 15 residues. V was pared by 5 bases and J by 3 bases, with 14 bases between. Germline V gene sequence: CDR1 MDHEN, CDR2 SYDVKM. The CDR3 DNA is TGTGCCAGCAGTACGGGCGGGGATAGCTACAATGAGCAGTTCTTC. As protein: CASSTGGDSYNEQFF.

This rearrangement joins TRBV10-2 to TRBJ2-7, with a tentative D call TRBD2 (6 bases). CDR3 size: 13 residues. CDR1 and CDR2 (germline): WSHSY, SAAADI. Between the trimmed V and J ends, which lost 4 bases and 2 bases, there was a span of 9 bases. CDR3 sequence: CASSGRGTYEQYF. The CDR3 DNA reads TGCGCCAGCAGTGGGCGGGGAACCTACGAGCAGTACTTC.

The J gene is TRBJ2-5, the V gene TRBV15; perhaps D is TRBD1 or TRBD2 (5 bases each). The germline CDR1 and CDR2 sequences are LNHNV and YYDKDF (reference sequence). This CDR3 region has 12 residues. Trimming took off 5 bases at V and 5 bases at J, with 9 bases between the two ends. The CDR3 DNA is TGTGCCACCAGCCTTTGGGGGGAGACCCAGTACTTC. Protein sequence: CATSLWGETQYF.

This clonotype has a handful of counts. The genes are TRBV5-4 and TRBJ2-5; D is unresolved. The germline V gene encodes CDR1 SGHNT and CDR2 YYREEE (reference sequence). The CDR3 is made up of 14 amino acids. Between the trimmed V and J ends, which lost 4 bases and 2 bases, there was a span of 12 bases. CDR3 loop: CASSALVTQETQYF. CDR3 sequence (DNA): TGTGCCAGCAGCGCCTTGGTGACACAAGAGACCCAGTACTTC.

The rearrangement links TRBV24-1 to TRBJ1-5; TRBD1 aligns across 7 bases. The CDR3 extends over 14 amino acids. Germline values: CDR1 KGHDR, CDR2 SFDVKD. V was pared by 3 bases and J by 4 bases, with 2 bases of the junction left unmatched. Here the CDR3 DNA reads TGTGCCACCAGTGATCGCAGGGGGAATCAGCCCCAGCATTTT. It yields the protein CATSDRRGNQPQHF.

The chain joins TRBV4-1 to TRBJ1-1, with 7 bases fitting TRBD1. CDR3 length equals 15 residues. Per germline, CDR1 MGHRA and CDR2 YSYEKL. The junction had 4 bases not matched to a gene; V was cut back by 2 bases and J by 1 base. The CDR3 nucleotides are TGCGCCAGCAGCCAACCCGGGACAGAGAACACTGAAGCTTTCTTT. Translation gives CASSQPGTENTEAFF.

V is TRBV27 and J is TRBJ1-2, with D tentatively TRBD1 (5 bases). Germline V gene sequence: CDR1 MNHEY, CDR2 SMNVEV (reference sequence). The CDR3 totals 13 residues. The V and J ends lost 6 bases and 10 bases respectively, with 18 bases between them. The CDR3 loop is CASSHGGGNDYTF. CDR3 bases: TGTGCCAGCAGCCACGGGGGTGGGAATGACTACACCTTC.

The V and J genes are TRBV3-1 and TRBJ1-2; 9 bases map to TRBD1. Germline V gene data show CDR1 as LGHDT and CDR2 as YNNKEL (reference sequence). The CDR3 contains 16 residues. The V segment lost 4 bases and the J segment 4 bases; nucleotides outside the gene matches: 10. CDR3 protein: CASSPAGTGRIYGYTF. In DNA form, the CDR3 reads TGTGCCAGCAGCCCAGCCGGGACAGGGAGGATCTATGGCTACACCTTC.

CDR3 nucleotide sequence: TGTGCCAGCAGCTTAGCGGGAAGGGAGACCCAGTACTTC. This sequence encodes CASSLAGRETQYF. J is TRBJ2-5 and V is TRBV11-2; possible D gene TRBD2, 5 bases. V shed 1 base and J shed 5 bases, with 8 bases lying between them. Per germline, CDR1 SGHAT and CDR2 FQNNGV. The CDR3 sequence is 13 residues long.

The chain carries TRBV5-1 and TRBJ2-7; D is unresolved. Germline V gene lookup returns CDR1 SGHRS and CDR2 YFSETQ. The V end lost 4 bases, the J end lost 7 bases, and 15 bases lay between the germline ends. This CDR3 spans 13 amino acids. The CDR3 region has the DNA TGCGCCAGCAGCGGGGAAATAGACGGAGAGCAGTACTTC. Protein: CASSGEIDGEQYF.

This rearrangement joins TRBV28 to TRBJ2-2, with D perhaps TRBD1 (6 bases). CDR1 and CDR2 from the germline V gene are MDHEN and SYDVKM. The CDR3 runs to 15 residues. Between the trimmed V and J ends, which lost 1 base and 3 bases, there was a span of 9 bases. The CDR3 DNA is TGTGCCAGCAGTTTATTCAGGGGAGACACCGGGGAGCTGTTTTTT. It is translated as CASSLFRGDTGELFF. Combining the CDR3 with reference TRBV28 and TRBJ2-2 gives the whole variable domain DVKVTQSSRYLVKRTGEKVFLECVQDMDHENMFWYRQDPGLGLRLIYFSYDVKMKEKGDIPEGYSVSREKKERFSLILESASTNQTSMYLCASSLFRGDTGELFFGEGSRLTVL.

V usage is TRBV27 and J usage is TRBJ2-1; D remains ambiguous. Looked up from germline, CDR1 is MNHEY and CDR2 is SMNVEV (reference sequence). V was pared by 6 bases and J by 5 bases, with 14 bases between. There are 14 residues in the CDR3. The CDR3 sequence: CASSFRTADNEQFF. DNA of the CDR3: TGTGCCAGCAGCTTCCGGACGGCGGACAATGAGCAGTTCTTC.

The V gene is TRBV30, the J gene TRBJ2-7; the D is unclear. This CDR3 contains 12 residues. Trimming left V 3 bases short and J 1 base short, with 7 bases between. Germline CDR1 GTSNPN, CDR2 SVGIG (reference sequence). For the CDR3, the DNA is TGTGCCTGGAGGCCAGGTTCCTACGAGCAGTACTTC. Translated, it gives CAWRPGSYEQYF.

The J gene is TRBJ2-1, the V gene TRBV11-3; 8 nucleotides align to TRBD2. The germline V gene has CDR1 SGHNT and CDR2 YENEEA. This CDR3 contains 15 residues. The V segment lost 5 bases and the J segment 6 bases; nucleotides outside the gene matches: 9. CDR3 loop: CASSLTAGGSNEQFF. The CDR3 nucleotides read TGTGCCAGCAGCCTAACGGCGGGGGGCTCCAATGAGCAGTTCTTC.

V and J are TRBV6-5 and TRBJ1-1; the D gene is possibly TRBD1 (6 bases). V was cut by 6 bases and J by 3 bases, with 14 bases left in between. The germline gives CDR1 MNHEY, CDR2 SVGAGI. The CDR3 runs to 14 residues. CDR3 nucleotide sequence: TGTGCCAGCAGCGACCGGGGGCGGCACACTGAAGCTTTCTTT. It yields the protein CASSDRGRHTEAFF.

The chain has TRBV5-1 and TRBJ2-7; D is possibly TRBD1 (7 bases). V dropped 4 bases and J dropped 0 bases, with 14 bases sitting between them. Per the germline V gene, CDR1 is SGHRS and CDR2 is YFSETQ. The CDR3 spans 15 residues. DNA for the CDR3: TGCGCCAGCAGCGCCGCGGGACAGTCCTCCTACGAGCAGTACTTC. It specifies CASSAAGQSSYEQYF.

The chain joins TRBV11-2 to TRBJ2-5, with D possibly matching TRBD1 (6 bases). V was cut by 2 bases and J by 5 bases, with 15 bases left in between. The CDR3 covers 15 residues. Germline V CDR1 and CDR2: SGHAT, FQNNGV. The CDR3 spells CASSLNRVGEETQYF. CDR3 nucleotides: TGTGCCAGCAGCTTAAACAGGGTAGGAGAGGAGACCCAGTACTTC.

The V call is TRBV27, the J call TRBJ1-1; unclear D gene. The germline gives CDR1 MNHEY, CDR2 SMNVEV (reference sequence). The CDR3 extends over 13 amino acids. V shed 4 bases and J shed 0 bases, with 6 bases lying between them. The CDR3 here is CASSSLMNTEAFF. The CDR3 region has the DNA TGTGCCAGCAGTTCCCTAATGAACACTGAAGCTTTCTTT.

The chain is built from TRBV5-1 and TRBJ1-2; 7 nucleotides align to TRBD1. Germline loops: CDR1 SGHRS, CDR2 YFSETQ. Losses at the gene ends were 0 bases for V and 13 bases for J; bases not matched to a gene: 15. The CDR3 spans 15 residues. The CDR3: CASSLERGTARDFTF. DNA of the CDR3: TGCGCCAGCAGCTTGGAAAGGGGGACAGCGCGGGATTTCACCTTC.

The V and J genes are TRBV15 and TRBJ2-1; a weak D match, TRBD2 (6 bases). The germline gives CDR1 LNHNV, CDR2 YYDKDF (reference sequence). The V and J ends lost 4 bases and 8 bases respectively, with 9 bases between them. The CDR3 runs to 12 residues. The CDR3: CATSNRRDEQFF. The CDR3 nucleotides read TGTGCCACCAGCAACCGGAGGGATGAGCAGTTCTTC. Using reference TRBV15 and TRBJ2-1 for the parts outside the CDR3, the full variable domain is DAMVIQNPRYQVTQFGKPVTLSCSQTLNHNVMYWYQQKSSQAPKLLFHYYDKDFNNEADTPDNFQSRRPNTSFCFLDIRSPGLGDTAMYLCATSNRRDEQFFGPGTRLTVL.

This clonotype was seen only a few times. This chain connects TRBV4-1 to TRBJ2-2; TRBD1 is a possible D gene (6 bases). The CDR3 contains 14 residues. The V and J ends lost 3 bases and 4 bases respectively, with 9 bases between them. Germline CDR1 is MGHRA and CDR2 is YSYEKL. CDR3 sequence reads: CASSQAQGTGELFF. In nucleotides, the CDR3 is TGCGCCAGCAGCCAGGCACAGGGCACCGGGGAGCTGTTTTTT.